This record concerns one T cell receptor (beta chain) sequence. The source of the sample is a study of blood T cell repertoires in COVID-19. Patients at the Seattle site were enrolled during active infection and followed longitudinally. The data were produced by immunoSEQ multiplex PCR, yet TCRdb's version contains in-frame clones alone and is incomplete. The table lists about 250,000 clones, about 91% of them singletons. CDR3 length: 15 amino acids. V gave up 5 bases and J gave up 3 bases, with 15 bases separating them. CDR1 and CDR2 from the germline V gene are SGHTA and FQGNSA. The specimen sequenced was peripheral blood. The chain links TRBV7-2 to TRBJ2-3; D unclear. This TCR was recovered from a woman in her 30s with COVID-19, enrolled during active disease. The CDR3 DNA reads TGTGCCAGCAGCCCATCCCCCCTCGGGACAGATACGCAGTATTTT. It specifies CASSPSPLGTDTQYF.